One sample yielded the 23 T cell receptor beta chains listed below, sequenced in a study of cytomegalovirus exposure and HLA in healthy donors. Primers for the PCR totalled 60 Vbeta and 13 Jbeta. Using immunoSEQ multiplex PCR, the repertoire was profiled, and TCRdb retains in-frame clones only, with some absent. The data hold 110,000 or so clones, with over 70% observed a single time. The specimen sequenced was PBMCs. The receptors shown here come from a woman aged 35 to 49 in good health and CMV-seropositive.

To note about this clone: The sample has other DNA sequences that encode this CDR3 too. The chain links TRBV18 to TRBJ2-3, with no clear D. Germline V CDR1 and CDR2: KGHSH, LQKENI. Trimming cost V 3 bases and J 0 bases, with 4 bases left between them. The CDR3 consists of 13 residues. Written as DNA, the CDR3 is TGTGCCAGCTCACCGAGCAGCACAGATACGCAGTATTTT. As protein: CASSPSSTDTQYF.

The rearrangement uses TRBV18 and TRBJ2-1; a possible D gene is TRBD1 (6 bases). Trimming stripped 5 bases from V and 0 bases from J, with 14 bases between. The CDR3 extends over 16 amino acids. CDR1 is KGHSH and CDR2 is LQKENI in the germline V gene. The chain's CDR3 is CASSFRTDSSYNEQFF. As DNA, the CDR3 is TGTGCCAGCTCATTTAGGACAGACAGCTCCTACAATGAGCAGTTCTTC.

The chain carries TRBV10-3 and TRBJ1-2; D is uncertain. There are 13 residues in the CDR3. The germline V gene encodes CDR1 ENHRY and CDR2 SYGVKD. V gave up 4 bases and J gave up 5 bases, with 11 bases separating them. The CDR3 loop is CAISVRENYGYTF. The CDR3 nucleotides read TGTGCCATCAGTGTGAGGGAGAATTATGGCTACACCTTC.

V gene TRBV4-1 combines with J gene TRBJ2-7; 8 nucleotides line up with TRBD2. This CDR3 spans 16 amino acids. The trim removed 0 bases at V and 1 base at J, leaving 5 bases unmatched. Germline V gene sequence: CDR1 MGHRA, CDR2 YSYEKL. The CDR3: CASSQDPRGGSYEQYF. CDR3 coding DNA: TGCGCCAGCAGCCAAGATCCCCGGGGGGGGTCCTACGAGCAGTACTTC.

V and J are TRBV7-2 and TRBJ1-2; D gene ambiguous. The CDR3 runs 12 residues. Germline loops: CDR1 SGHTA, CDR2 FQGNSA. V was clipped by 7 bases and J by 4 bases, with 10 bases between them. CDR3 in amino acids: CASTHGSYGYTF. CDR3 in DNA: TGTGCCAGCACCCACGGGAGCTATGGCTACACCTTC. The entire variable domain, with the rest obtained from reference TRBV7-2 and TRBJ1-2, is as follows: GAGVSQSPSNKVTEKGKDVELRCDPISGHTALYWYRQSLGQGLEFLIYFQGNSAPDKSGLPSDRFSAERTGGSVSTLTIQRTQQEDSAVYLCASTHGSYGYTFGSGTRLTVV.

The rearrangement joins TRBV6-1 to TRBJ1-4; 9 bases are shared with TRBD1. Trimming at V came to 6 bases and at J to 7 bases, leaving 6 bases not matched to a gene. Germline V CDR1 and CDR2: MNHNS, SASEGT. The CDR3 loop spans 14 amino acids. The CDR3 sequence is CASRYGTGIEKLFF. Here the CDR3 DNA reads TGTGCCAGCAGGTACGGGACAGGGATTGAAAAACTGTTTTTT.

J is TRBJ2-3 and V is TRBV5-4; 7 bases fit TRBD1. Germline V gene data show CDR1 as SGHNT and CDR2 as YYREEE (reference sequence). There are 15 residues in the CDR3. Trimming cost V 4 bases and J 2 bases; bases outside gene matches: 7. The CDR3 is CASSRSTGFTDTQYF. The CDR3 DNA is TGTGCCAGCAGCCGCTCGACAGGGTTCACAGATACGCAGTATTTT.

The chain links TRBV7-2 to TRBJ2-7; possibly TRBD1 for D (5 bases). The CDR3 extends over 14 amino acids. CDR1 and CDR2 (germline): SGHTA, FQGNSA. The V end lost 3 bases, the J end lost 0 bases, and 9 bases lay between the germline ends. The CDR3 spells CASSFDRTSYEQYF. CDR3 nucleotides: TGTGCCAGCAGCTTTGACAGAACCTCCTACGAGCAGTACTTC.

The V gene is TRBV7-9, the J gene TRBJ2-3; possible D gene TRBD1, 5 bases. The CDR3 has 13 residues. CDR1 is SEHNR, CDR2 FQNEAQ, per germline (reference sequence). Trimming removed 5 bases at V and 5 bases at J, with 11 bases between. CDR3 loop: CASSRGQRDTQYF. DNA for the CDR3: TGTGCCAGCAGCCGCGGACAACGAGATACGCAGTATTTT.

The gene calls are TRBV7-3 and TRBJ2-1; 11 bases agree with TRBD2. V shed 8 bases and J 11 bases; nucleotides not matched to a gene: 11. Germline CDR1 is SGHTA and CDR2 is FQGTGA. This CDR3 has 14 residues. CDR3 sequence reads: CASSPGTSGGQQFF. DNA of the CDR3: TGTGCCAGCTCACCAGGGACTAGCGGCGGGCAGCAGTTCTTC. The full variable domain, completed using reference TRBV7-3 and TRBJ2-1, is GAGVSQTPSNKVTEKGKYVELRCDPISGHTALYWYRQSLGQGPEFLIYFQGTGAADDSGLPNDRFFAVRPEGSVSTLKIQRTERGDSAVYLCASSPGTSGGQQFFGPGTRLTVL.

This clone appeared a few times. J is TRBJ2-7 and V is TRBV7-9, with 8 bases identical to TRBD2. After removal of 5 bases from V and 1 base from J, the junction contained 4 bases not matched to a gene. CDR1 is SEHNR and CDR2 is FQNEAQ in the germline V gene (reference sequence). The CDR3 has 14 amino acids. CDR3 nucleotide sequence: TGTGCCAGCAGCACGACGGGGGGGTCCTACGAGCAGTACTTC. Amino acids: CASSTTGGSYEQYF.

The rearrangement links TRBV18 to TRBJ2-3; TRBD2 matches at 11 bases. The V segment lost 3 bases and the J segment 1 base; nucleotides outside the gene matches: 12. The germline V gene has CDR1 KGHSH and CDR2 LQKENI. The CDR3 totals 19 residues. The CDR3 spells CASSPKGLAAPEGTDTQYF. The CDR3 DNA is TGTGCCAGCTCACCTAAGGGACTAGCGGCCCCAGAGGGCACAGATACGCAGTATTTT.

The chain recombines TRBV19 with TRBJ2-1; no clear D. The CDR3 contains 14 residues. Trimming left V 1 base short and J 6 bases short, with 10 bases between. The germline V gene encodes CDR1 LNHDA and CDR2 SQIVND (reference sequence). The CDR3 nucleotides read TGTGCCAGTAGTATAGGTGGAGCCTTCAATGAGCAGTTCTTC. Protein: CASSIGGAFNEQFF.

The chain employs TRBV18 and TRBJ2-3; TRBD2 agrees at 11 bases. V was clipped by 1 base and J by 2 bases; unmatched bases: 8. CDR1 KGHSH and CDR2 LQKENI come from the germline V gene. The CDR3 has 18 amino acids. CDR3: CASSPLELAGAITDTQYF. DNA for the CDR3: TGTGCCAGCTCACCACTTGAACTAGCGGGGGCAATCACAGATACGCAGTATTTT.

A few counts support this clone. The chain links TRBV18 to TRBJ2-7, with 7 nucleotides matching TRBD1. Trimming took 3 bases from V and 5 from J; bases not matched to a gene: 7. Germline assignment: CDR1 KGHSH and CDR2 LQKENI. CDR3 length equals 14 residues. The CDR3 here is CASSPKNRGHEQYF. The CDR3 DNA follows: TGTGCCAGCTCACCCAAGAACAGGGGTCACGAGCAGTACTTC. The complete variable domain, with remaining parts taken from reference TRBV18 and TRBJ2-7, reads NAGVMQNPRHLVRRRGQEARLRCSPMKGHSHVYWYRQLPEEGLKFMVYLQKENIIDESGMPKERFSAEFPKEGPSILRIQQVVRGDSAAYFCASSPKNRGHEQYFGPGTRLTVT.

This chain links TRBV29-1 with TRBJ2-5; 8 nucleotides align to TRBD2. The germline V gene has CDR1 SQVTM and CDR2 ANQGSEA. The V segment lost 6 bases and the J segment 4 bases; nucleotides outside the gene matches: 4. The CDR3 sequence is 12 residues long. CDR3 sequence: CSVFAGGETQYF. CDR3 bases: TGCAGCGTCTTCGCGGGAGGAGAGACCCAGTACTTC.

V gene TRBV15 combines with J gene TRBJ2-1; TRBD1 matches at 8 bases. The J segment lost 1 base and the V segment lost 5 bases, leaving 13 bases of the junction unmatched. Germline CDR1 LNHNV, CDR2 YYDKDF (reference sequence). This CDR3 has 18 residues. CDR3 nucleotide sequence: TGTGCCACCAGCGGACAGGGTGGTGCTAGGAGTTCCTACAATGAGCAGTTCTTC. Translating it yields CATSGQGGARSSYNEQFF.

The chain links TRBV19 to TRBJ1-1; no reliable D call. Per the germline V gene, CDR1 is LNHDA and CDR2 is SQIVND (reference sequence). This CDR3 spans 15 amino acids. Trimming removed 8 bases at V and 0 bases at J, with 16 bases between. Written as DNA, the CDR3 is TGTGCCAGTGGTCCCCGGGAGAGACTGAACACTGAAGCTTTCTTT. It translates to CASGPRERLNTEAFF.

V gene TRBV7-3 combines with J gene TRBJ2-1; maybe TRBD2 (7 bases). Germline CDR1 is SGHTA and CDR2 is FQGTGA. The CDR3 is made up of 17 amino acids. V was clipped by 3 bases and J by 5 bases, with 20 bases between them. The CDR3 sequence: CASSFMRGGRSDNEQFF. The CDR3 DNA reads TGTGCCAGCAGCTTCATGAGGGGGGGGAGGAGCGACAATGAGCAGTTCTTC.

V is TRBV29-1 and J is TRBJ1-2; 7 bases are a match to TRBD1. CDR1 SQVTM and CDR2 ANQGSEA come from the germline V gene. The CDR3 extends over 13 amino acids. V dropped 7 bases and J dropped 0; count of bases not matched to a gene: 5. Here the CDR3 DNA reads TGCAGCGGAGGGGACAGTTCTAACTATGGCTACACCTTC. Translated, it gives CSGGDSSNYGYTF.

CDR3 in amino acids: CASSFINTEAFF. The CDR3 bases are TGTGCCAGCAGTTTTATTAACACTGAAGCTTTCTTT. The V and J genes are TRBV28 and TRBJ1-1; D gene ambiguous. Germline CDR1 is MDHEN and CDR2 is SYDVKM. This CDR3 has 12 amino acids. Trimming cost V 3 bases and J 2 bases, with 4 bases left between them.

The CDR3 reads CASSREYEQYF. CDR3 nucleotides: TGTGCCAGCTCCAGGGAATACGAGCAGTACTTC. This chain connects TRBV18 to TRBJ2-7; possible D gene TRBD1, 5 bases. V was pared by 6 bases and J by 4 bases, with 7 bases between. The CDR3 is 11 amino acids. CDR1 KGHSH and CDR2 LQKENI come from the germline V gene.

The rearrangement links TRBV11-1 to TRBJ2-7; 12 bases fit TRBD2. Germline lookup yields CDR1 SGHAT and CDR2 FQDESV (reference sequence). The CDR3 has 15 amino acids. V was clipped by 6 bases and J by 0 bases; unmatched bases: 3. CDR3: CASRKTSGSSYEQYF. In DNA, the CDR3 is TGTGCCAGCAGAAAGACTAGCGGGAGCTCCTACGAGCAGTACTTC.